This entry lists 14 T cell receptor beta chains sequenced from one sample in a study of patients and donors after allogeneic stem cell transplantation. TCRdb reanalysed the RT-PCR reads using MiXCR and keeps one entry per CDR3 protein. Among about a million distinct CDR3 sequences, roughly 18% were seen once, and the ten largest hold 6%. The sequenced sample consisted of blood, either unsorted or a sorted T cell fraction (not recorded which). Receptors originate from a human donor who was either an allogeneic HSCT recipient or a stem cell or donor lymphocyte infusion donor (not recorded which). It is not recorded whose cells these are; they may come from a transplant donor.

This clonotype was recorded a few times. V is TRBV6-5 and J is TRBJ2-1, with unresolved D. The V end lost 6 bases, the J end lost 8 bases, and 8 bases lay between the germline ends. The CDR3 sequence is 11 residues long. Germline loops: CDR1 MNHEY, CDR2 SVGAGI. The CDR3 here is CASRRLDEQFF. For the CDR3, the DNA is TGTGCCAGCAGGCGTCTCGATGAGCAGTTCTTC.

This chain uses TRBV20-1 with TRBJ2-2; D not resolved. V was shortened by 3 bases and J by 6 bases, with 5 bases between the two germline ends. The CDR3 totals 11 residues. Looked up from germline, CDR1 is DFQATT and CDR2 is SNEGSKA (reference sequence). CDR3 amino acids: CSASIAGELFF. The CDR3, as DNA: TGCAGTGCTAGTATCGCCGGGGAGCTGTTTTTT.

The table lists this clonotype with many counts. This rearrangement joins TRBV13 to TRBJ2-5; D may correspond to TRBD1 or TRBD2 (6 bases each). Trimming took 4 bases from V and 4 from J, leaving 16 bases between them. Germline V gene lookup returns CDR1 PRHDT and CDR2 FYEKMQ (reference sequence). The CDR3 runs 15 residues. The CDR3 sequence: CASSSPTGGGETQYF. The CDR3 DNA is TGTGCCAGCAGCTCTCCGACCGGAGGGGGAGAGACCCAGTACTTC. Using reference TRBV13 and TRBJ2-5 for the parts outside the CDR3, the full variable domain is AAGVIQSPRHLIKEKRETATLKCYPIPRHDTVYWYQQGPGQDPQFLISFYEKMQSDKGSIPDRFSAQQFSDYHSELNMSSLELGDSALYFCASSSPTGGGETQYFGPGTRLLVL.

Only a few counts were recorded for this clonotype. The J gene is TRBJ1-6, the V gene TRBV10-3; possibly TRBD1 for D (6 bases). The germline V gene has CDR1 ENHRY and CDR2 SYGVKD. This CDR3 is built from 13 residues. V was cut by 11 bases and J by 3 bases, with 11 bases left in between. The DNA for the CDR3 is TGTGCCGTCCGGGACAACTATAATTCACCCCTCCACTTT. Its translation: CAVRDNYNSPLHF.

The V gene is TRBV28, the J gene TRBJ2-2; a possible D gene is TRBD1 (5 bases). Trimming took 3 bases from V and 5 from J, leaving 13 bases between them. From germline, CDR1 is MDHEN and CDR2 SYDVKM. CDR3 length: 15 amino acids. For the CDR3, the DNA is TGTGCCAGCAGTTTCGACAGAGTGGAAACCGGGGAGCTGTTTTTT. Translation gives CASSFDRVETGELFF.

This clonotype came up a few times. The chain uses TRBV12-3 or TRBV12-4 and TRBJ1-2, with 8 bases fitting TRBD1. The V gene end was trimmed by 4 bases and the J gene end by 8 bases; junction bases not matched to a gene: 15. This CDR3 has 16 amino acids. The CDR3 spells CASSSPSGAGGGGYTF. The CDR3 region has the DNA TGTGCCAGCAGTTCGCCGTCCGGTGCAGGGGGCGGCGGCTACACCTTC.

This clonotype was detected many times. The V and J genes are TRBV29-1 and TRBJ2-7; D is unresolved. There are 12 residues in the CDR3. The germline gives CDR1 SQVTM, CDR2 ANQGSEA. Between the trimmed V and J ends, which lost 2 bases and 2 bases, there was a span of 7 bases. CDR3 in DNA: TGCAGCGTTGAACTGAATACCTACGAGCAGTACTTC. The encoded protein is CSVELNTYEQYF.

CDR3 DNA sequence: TGTGCCAGCAGCTCCAGGGGGTCGAACACCGGGGAGCTGTTTTTT. Protein: CASSSRGSNTGELFF. The chain joins TRBV11-3 to TRBJ2-2, with 7 bases lining up with TRBD1. Germline trimming cut 4 bases from V and 0 bases from J; bases unmatched to any gene: 2. The CDR3 contains 15 residues. Germline V gene lookup returns CDR1 SGHNT and CDR2 YENEEA.

The CDR3 protein is CASSLSASGFYEQYF. For the CDR3, the DNA is TGTGCCAGCAGCTTGAGTGCAAGCGGTTTCTACGAGCAGTACTTC. V gene TRBV5-6 combines with J gene TRBJ2-7, with D perhaps matching TRBD2 (5 bases). The V end lost 1 base, the J end lost 3 bases, and 14 bases lay between the germline ends. CDR1 is SGHDT and CDR2 is YYEEEE in the germline V gene. The length of the CDR3 is 15 residues.

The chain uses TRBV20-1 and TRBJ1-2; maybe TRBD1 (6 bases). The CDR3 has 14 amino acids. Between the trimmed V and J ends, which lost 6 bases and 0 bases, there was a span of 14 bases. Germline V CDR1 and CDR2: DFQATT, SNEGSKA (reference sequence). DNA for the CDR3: TGCAGTGCAGACACAGGGACGGCTAACTATGGCTACACCTTC. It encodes CSADTGTANYGYTF.

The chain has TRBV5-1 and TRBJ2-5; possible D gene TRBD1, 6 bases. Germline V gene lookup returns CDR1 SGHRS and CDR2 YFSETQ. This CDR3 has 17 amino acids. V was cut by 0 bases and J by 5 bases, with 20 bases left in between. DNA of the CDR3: TGCGCCAGCAGCTTGGCCTCTGTCAGGGGAATTTGGGAGACCCAGTACTTC. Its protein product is CASSLASVRGIWETQYF.

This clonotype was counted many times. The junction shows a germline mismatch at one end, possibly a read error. In DNA, the CDR3 is TGTGCAAGCAGTTATTGGGACAGGATGATCTTC. Its protein product is CASSYWDRMIF. The V call is TRBV6-2 or TRBV6-3, the J call TRBJ2-1; TRBD1 aligns across 8 bases. Looked up from germline, CDR1 is MNHEY and CDR2 is SVGEGT. The CDR3 covers 11 residues.

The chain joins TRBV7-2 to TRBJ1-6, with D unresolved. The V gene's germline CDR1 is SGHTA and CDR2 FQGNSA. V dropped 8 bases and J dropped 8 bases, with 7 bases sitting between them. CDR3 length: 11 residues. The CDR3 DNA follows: TGTGCCAGCCGAGCGGATTCACCCCTCCACTTT. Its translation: CASRADSPLHF.

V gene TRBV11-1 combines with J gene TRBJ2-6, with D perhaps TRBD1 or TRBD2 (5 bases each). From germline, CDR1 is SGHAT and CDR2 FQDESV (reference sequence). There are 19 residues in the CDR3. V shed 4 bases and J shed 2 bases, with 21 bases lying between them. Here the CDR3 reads CASSSPGRRWEAGANVLTF. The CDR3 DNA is TGTGCCAGCAGCTCACCGGGACGGCGATGGGAAGCTGGGGCCAACGTCCTGACTTTC. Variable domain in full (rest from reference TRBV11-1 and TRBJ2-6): EAEVAQSPRYKITEKSQAVAFWCDPISGHATLYWYRQILGQGPELLVQFQDESVVDDSQLPKDRFSAERLKGVDSTLKIQPAELGDSAMYLCASSSPGRRWEAGANVLTFGAGSRLTVL.